Listed below are T cell receptor beta chains from one sample, sequenced in a study of T cells after yellow fever vaccination. TCRdb fed the 5' RACE reads into MiXCR, producing one record per CDR3 protein. Among some 150,000 distinct CDR3 sequences listed, approximately 9.9% were seen once. This specimen consisted of CD8+ T cells sorted from PBMCs, obtained 15 days after the yellow fever booster vaccination. The receptor set was obtained from a man aged 18-30 years who received the YFV17D yellow fever vaccine. CDR3s include the opening cysteine and the closing phenylalanine or tryptophan. The D gene is left open where the match is weak. Size tells how often a clone was seen (once, few, many) or the class of an expanded clone, and some rows leave it out.

j_call d_call clone_size v_call cdr3_nt cdr3_aa
TRBJ1-6 TRBD1 few TRBV9 TGTGCCAGCAGCAACCGGGACAGGCTGAATTCACCCCTCCACTTT CASSNRDRLNSPLHF
TRBJ2-2 TRBD2 few TRBV7-9 TGTGCCAGCAGCCCCCTGGGGCGGGGGGTTTCCTTGAACACCGGGGAGCTGTTTTTT CASSPLGRGVSLNTGELFF
TRBJ1-1 . . TRBV4-1 TGCGCCAGCAGCCAAGCCGGCGGCGTGAACACTGAAGCTTTCTTT CASSQAGGVNTEAFF
TRBJ2-2 TRBD2 many TRBV29-1 TGCAGCGTTGAAGACGGACGGGGGGGGACCGGGGAGCTGTTTTTT CSVEDGRGGTGELFF
TRBJ1-4 . . TRBV7-9 TGTGCCAGCAGCTTAGCGCTAATTCGGGGAAATGAAAAACTGTTTTTT CASSLALIRGNEKLFF
TRBJ2-5 . . TRBV7-2 TGTGCCAGCAGCCAGGGGACCCCGGAGACCCAGTACTTC CASSQGTPETQYF
TRBJ2-7 . few TRBV19 TGTGCCAGTAGTATCCAAGGCTGGGGAGCCCACGAGCAGTACTTC CASSIQGWGAHEQYF
TRBJ2-1 TRBD2 few TRBV4-3 TGCGCCAGCAGCCAAGGACTAGCGGGGGCCAACAATGAGCAGTTCTTC CASSQGLAGANNEQFF
TRBJ2-1 TRBD2 few TRBV14 TGTGTCAGCGGGACTAGCGCCCATGAGCAGTTCTTC CVSGTSAHEQFF
TRBJ1-2 . . TRBV29-1 TGCAGCGTTACTCGTAACACGGAGTATGGCTACACCTTC CSVTRNTEYGYTF
TRBJ1-1 . . TRBV4-1 TGCGCCAGCAGCTTTCAGCCGGGGGACACTGAAGCTTTCTTT CASSFQPGDTEAFF
TRBJ2-2 TRBD1 few TRBV5-6 TGTGCCAGCAGCTTGGAGGGACAGGGAAACACCGGGGAGCTGTTTTTT CASSLEGQGNTGELFF
TRBJ2-2 . . TRBV4-3 TGCGCCAGCAGCCAAGATTGGTCGGGGGGCGCGTACGGGGAGCTGTTTTTT CASSQDWSGGAYGELFF
TRBJ1-6 . few TRBV11-2 TGTGCCAGCAGCTTAGATGCTGCGGGGTTAAGGACACCCCTCCACTTT CASSLDAAGLRTPLHF
TRBJ1-1 . . TRBV28 TGTGCCAGCATCCCCCGCTTATGGGCACTGAACACTGAAGCTTTCTTT CASIPRLWALNTEAFF
TRBJ2-5 . . TRBV11-3 TGTGCCAGCAGCGCAACAGTTAACCAAGAGACCCAGTACTTC CASSATVNQETQYF
TRBJ1-1 . . TRBV14 TGTGCCAGCAGCCAAGATCGGGGACTCATTTTGAACACTGAAGCTTTCTTT CASSQDRGLILNTEAFF
TRBJ2-2 . . TRBV12-3/TRBV12-4 TGTGCCAGCAGCCCAGAGGACCCGACCGCCGGGGAGCTGTTTTTT CASSPEDPTAGELFF
TRBJ2-1 . few TRBV5-4 TGTGCCAGCAGCTTGGCGTATGAGCAGTTCTTC CASSLAYEQFF
TRBJ2-3 TRBD1 few TRBV5-1 TGCGCCAGCAGCTTCCGACAGGGTTTGACAGATACGCAGTATTTT CASSFRQGLTDTQYF
TRBJ2-7 . many TRBV9 TGTGCCAGCAGCGTATCAGGGCTAACCTACGAGCAGTACTTC CASSVSGLTYEQYF
TRBJ2-2 TRBD2 . TRBV12-3/TRBV12-4 TGTGCCAGCAGTTTAGTTCTAGCGGGGACCGACGGGGAGCTGTTTTTT CASSLVLAGTDGELFF
TRBJ2-3 . few TRBV29-1 TGCAGCGTTGAAGGGCAAGGGTATGGCACAGATACGCAGTATTTT CSVEGQGYGTDTQYF
TRBJ2-7 . many TRBV4-1 TGTGCCAGCTCACCAGGTCAGGGTTCCTACGAGCAGTACTTC CASSPGQGSYEQYF
TRBJ2-7 TRBD1 . TRBV12-3/TRBV12-4 TGTGCCAGCAGTTTTGGGCTGGCAGGGGGCACGCATTTC CASSFGLAGGTHF
TRBJ2-5 . many TRBV3-1 TGTGCCAGCAGCCAACACCAAGAGACCCAGTACTTC CASSQHQETQYF
TRBJ2-1 . . TRBV20-1 TGCAGTGCTACTGGGTTAGAGAGCTCCTACAATGAGCAGTTCTTC CSATGLESSYNEQFF
TRBJ1-1 . few TRBV25-1 TGTGCCAGCAGTAAAACAGGGTTGAACACTGAAGCTTTCTTT CASSKTGLNTEAFF